This TCR beta chain derives from a study of blood T cell repertoires in COVID-19. Study at large: Sources were T cells, B-cell-depleted T cells, or PBMCs; the material itself was cDNA or gDNA.

Assay used: immunoSEQ multiplex PCR; TCRdb lists only in-frame clones, some missing. The sample lists a few hundred thousand clones, approximately 89% occurring once. CDR1 is MGHRA, CDR2 YSYEKL, per germline. The CDR3 extends over 15 amino acids. V was shortened by 4 bases and J by 1 base, with 11 bases between the two germline ends. This clonotype was sampled from a woman in her thirties who had recovered from COVID-19. Specimen: PBMCs or T cells enriched from blood (not recorded which). The chain couples TRBV4-1 to TRBJ1-5; maybe TRBD1 (5 bases). As DNA, the CDR3 is TGCGCCAGCAGCCCGAGGGAGGGGAGCAATCAGCCCCAGCATTTT. As protein: CASSPREGSNQPQHF.